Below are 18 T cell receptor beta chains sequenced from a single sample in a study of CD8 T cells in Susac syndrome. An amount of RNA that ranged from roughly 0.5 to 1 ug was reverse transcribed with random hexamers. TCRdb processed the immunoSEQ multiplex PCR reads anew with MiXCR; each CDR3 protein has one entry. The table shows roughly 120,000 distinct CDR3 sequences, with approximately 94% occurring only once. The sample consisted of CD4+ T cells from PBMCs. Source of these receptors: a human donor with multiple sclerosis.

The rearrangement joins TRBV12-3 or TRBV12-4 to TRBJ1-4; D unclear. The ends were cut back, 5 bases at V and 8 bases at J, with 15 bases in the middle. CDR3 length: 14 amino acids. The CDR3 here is CASSLFPGGEKLFF. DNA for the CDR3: TGTGCCAGCAGTCTATTTCCGGGAGGCGAAAAACTGTTTTTT.

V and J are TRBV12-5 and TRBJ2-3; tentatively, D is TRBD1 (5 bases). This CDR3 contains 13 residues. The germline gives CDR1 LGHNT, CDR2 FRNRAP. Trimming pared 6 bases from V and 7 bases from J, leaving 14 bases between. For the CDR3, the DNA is TGTGCTAGTGGACCCCTCCAGGGAAATACGCAGTATTTT. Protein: CASGPLQGNTQYF.

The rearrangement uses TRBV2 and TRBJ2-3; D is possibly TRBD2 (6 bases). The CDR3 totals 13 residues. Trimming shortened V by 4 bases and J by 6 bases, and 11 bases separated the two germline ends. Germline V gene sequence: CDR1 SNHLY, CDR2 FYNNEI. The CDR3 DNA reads TGTGCCAGCAGTGGGGGGACTCACGATACGCAGTATTTT. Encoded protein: CASSGGTHDTQYF.

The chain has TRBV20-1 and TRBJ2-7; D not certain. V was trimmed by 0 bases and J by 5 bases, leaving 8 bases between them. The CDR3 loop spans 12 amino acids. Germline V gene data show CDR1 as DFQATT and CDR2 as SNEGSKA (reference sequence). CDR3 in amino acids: CSAREGSHEQYF. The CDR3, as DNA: TGCAGTGCTAGAGAGGGAAGCCACGAGCAGTACTTC.

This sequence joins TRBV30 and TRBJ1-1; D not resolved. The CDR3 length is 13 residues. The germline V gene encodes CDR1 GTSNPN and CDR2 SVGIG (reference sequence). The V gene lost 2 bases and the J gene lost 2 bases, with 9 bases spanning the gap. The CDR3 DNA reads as TGTGCCTGGAGTCCCAGTGGTAACACTGAAGCTTTCTTT. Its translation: CAWSPSGNTEAFF.

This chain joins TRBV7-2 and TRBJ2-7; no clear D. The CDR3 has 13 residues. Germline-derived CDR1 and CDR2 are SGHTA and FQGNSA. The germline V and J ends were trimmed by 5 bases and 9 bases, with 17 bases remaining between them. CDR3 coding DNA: TGTGCCAGCAGCGCCTCTGGGCCCCTCCGGCAGTACTTC. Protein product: CASSASGPLRQYF. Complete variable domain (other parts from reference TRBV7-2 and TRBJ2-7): GAGVSQSPSNKVTEKGKDVELRCDPISGHTALYWYRQSLGQGLEFLIYFQGNSAPDKSGLPSDRFSAERTGGSVSTLTIQRTQQEDSAVYLCASSASGPLRQYFGPGTRLTVT.

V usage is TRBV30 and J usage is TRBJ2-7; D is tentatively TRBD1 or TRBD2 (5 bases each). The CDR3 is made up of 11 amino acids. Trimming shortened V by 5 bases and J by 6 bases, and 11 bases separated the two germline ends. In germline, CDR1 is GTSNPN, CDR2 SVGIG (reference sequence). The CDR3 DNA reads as TGTGCCTGGGGTGGGACGACCGAGCAGTACTTC. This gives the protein CAWGGTTEQYF.

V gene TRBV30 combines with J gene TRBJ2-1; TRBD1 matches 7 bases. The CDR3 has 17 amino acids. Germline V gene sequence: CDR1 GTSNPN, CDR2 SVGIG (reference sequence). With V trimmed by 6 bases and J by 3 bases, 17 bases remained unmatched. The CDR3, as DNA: TGTGCCTGCAAAGAAGGCTTCGGGACAGTTGTCTACAATGAGCAGTTCTTC. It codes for CACKEGFGTVVYNEQFF. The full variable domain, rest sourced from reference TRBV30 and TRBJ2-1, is SQTIHQWPATLVQPVGSPLSLECTVEGTSNPNLYWYRQAAGRGLQLLFYSVGIGQISSEVPQNLSASRPQDRQFILSSKKLLLSDSGFYLCACKEGFGTVVYNEQFFGPGTRLTVL.

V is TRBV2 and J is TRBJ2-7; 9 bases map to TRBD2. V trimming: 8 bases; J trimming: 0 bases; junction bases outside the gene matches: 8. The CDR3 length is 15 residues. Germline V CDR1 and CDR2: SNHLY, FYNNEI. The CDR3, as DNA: TGTGCCAGCTCCTTAGCGGGGGCCGTCTCCTACGAGCAGTACTTC. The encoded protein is CASSLAGAVSYEQYF.

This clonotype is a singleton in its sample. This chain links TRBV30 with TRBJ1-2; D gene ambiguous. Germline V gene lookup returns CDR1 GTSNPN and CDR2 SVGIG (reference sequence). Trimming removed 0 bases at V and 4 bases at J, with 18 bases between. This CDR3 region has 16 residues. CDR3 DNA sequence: TGTGCCTGGAGTGTCAATGGACCGGGGTTGGGCTATGGCTACACCTTC. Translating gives CAWSVNGPGLGYGYTF.

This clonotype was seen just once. This chain's CDR3 is CASAVVAGQGNTEAFF. CDR3 DNA: TGTGCCAGCGCCGTCGTGGCTGGGCAGGGGAACACTGAAGCTTTCTTT. The V call is TRBV7-9, the J call TRBJ1-1; weak D call: TRBD1 (5 bases). Germline-derived CDR1 and CDR2 are SEHNR and FQNEAQ (reference sequence). The CDR3 contains 16 residues. Trimming took off 8 bases at V and 1 base at J, with 20 bases between the two ends.

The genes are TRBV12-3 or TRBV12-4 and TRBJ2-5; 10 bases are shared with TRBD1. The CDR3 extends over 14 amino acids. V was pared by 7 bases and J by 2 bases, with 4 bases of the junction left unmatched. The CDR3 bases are TGTGCCAGCACCTTGGGACAGGGGCAAGAGACCCAGTACTTC. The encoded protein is CASTLGQGQETQYF.

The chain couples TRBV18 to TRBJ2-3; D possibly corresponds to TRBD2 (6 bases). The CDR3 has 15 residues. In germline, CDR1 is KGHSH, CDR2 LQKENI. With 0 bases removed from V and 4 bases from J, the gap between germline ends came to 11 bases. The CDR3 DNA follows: TGTGCCAGCTCACCACCGAGCGGGTCGCCAGATACGCAGTATTTT. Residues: CASSPPSGSPDTQYF.

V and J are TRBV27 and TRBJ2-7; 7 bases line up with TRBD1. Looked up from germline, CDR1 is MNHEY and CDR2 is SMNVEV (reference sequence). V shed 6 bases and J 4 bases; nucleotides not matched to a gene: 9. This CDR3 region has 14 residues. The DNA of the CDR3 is TGTGCCAGCAGCCTACAGGGGAAGGGGTACGAGCAGTACTTC. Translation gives CASSLQGKGYEQYF.

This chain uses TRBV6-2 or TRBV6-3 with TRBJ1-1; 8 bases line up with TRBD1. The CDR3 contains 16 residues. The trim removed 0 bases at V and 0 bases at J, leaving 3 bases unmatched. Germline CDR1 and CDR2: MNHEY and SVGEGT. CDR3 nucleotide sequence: TGTGCCAGCAGTTACTCGGCGACAGGGGTGAACACTGAAGCTTTCTTT. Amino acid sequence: CASSYSATGVNTEAFF.

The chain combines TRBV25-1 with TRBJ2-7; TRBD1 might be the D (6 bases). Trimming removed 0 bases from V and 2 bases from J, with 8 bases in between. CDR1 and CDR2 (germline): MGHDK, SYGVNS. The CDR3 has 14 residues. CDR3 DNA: TGTGCCAGCAGTGAATATAACAGGGCCTACGAGCAGTACTTC. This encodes CASSEYNRAYEQYF.

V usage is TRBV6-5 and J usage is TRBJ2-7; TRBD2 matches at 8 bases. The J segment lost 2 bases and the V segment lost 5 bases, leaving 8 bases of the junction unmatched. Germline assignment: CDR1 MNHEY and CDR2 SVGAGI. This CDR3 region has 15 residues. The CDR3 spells CASSLRGGKTYEQYF. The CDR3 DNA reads TGTGCCAGCAGTCTTCGGGGGGGCAAAACCTACGAGCAGTACTTC.

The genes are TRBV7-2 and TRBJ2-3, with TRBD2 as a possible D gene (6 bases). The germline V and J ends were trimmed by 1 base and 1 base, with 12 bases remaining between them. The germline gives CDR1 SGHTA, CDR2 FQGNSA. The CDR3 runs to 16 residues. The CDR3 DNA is TGTGCCAGCAGCTTAGGGGCGGGGATTGGCACAGATACGCAGTATTTT. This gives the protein CASSLGAGIGTDTQYF.